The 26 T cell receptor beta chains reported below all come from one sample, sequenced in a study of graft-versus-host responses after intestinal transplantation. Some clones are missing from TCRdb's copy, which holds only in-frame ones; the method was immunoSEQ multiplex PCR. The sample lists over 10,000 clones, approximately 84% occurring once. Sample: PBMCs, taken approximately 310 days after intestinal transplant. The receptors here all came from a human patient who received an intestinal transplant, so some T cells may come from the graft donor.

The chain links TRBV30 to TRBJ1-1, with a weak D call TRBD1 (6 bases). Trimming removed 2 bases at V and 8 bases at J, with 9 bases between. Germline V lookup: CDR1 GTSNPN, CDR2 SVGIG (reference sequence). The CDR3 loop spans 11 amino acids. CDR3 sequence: CAWSIGTEAFF. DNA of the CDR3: TGTGCCTGGAGTATCGGGACAGAAGCTTTCTTT.

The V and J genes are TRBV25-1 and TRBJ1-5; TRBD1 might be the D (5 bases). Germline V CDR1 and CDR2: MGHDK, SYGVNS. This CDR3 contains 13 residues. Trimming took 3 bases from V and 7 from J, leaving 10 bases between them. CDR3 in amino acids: CASSEGEWQPQHF. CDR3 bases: TGTGCCAGCAGTGAGGGGGAATGGCAGCCCCAGCATTTT.

In DNA form, the CDR3 reads TGTGCCAGCAGCTTGGGGGGGGCTCAAGAGACCCAGTACTTC. It specifies CASSLGGAQETQYF. The chain carries TRBV5-4 and TRBJ2-5, with D perhaps assigned TRBD1 or TRBD2 (6 bases each). The CDR3 covers 14 residues. Germline CDR1 and CDR2: SGHNT and YYREEE (reference sequence). The V end was cut by 0 bases, the J end by 2 bases, with 8 bases between.

CDR3 sequence: CASSPQINYGYTF. DNA of the CDR3: TGTGCCAGTAGTCCCCAGATTAACTATGGCTACACCTTC. This sequence joins TRBV19 and TRBJ1-2; D is undetermined. The V gene's germline CDR1 is LNHDA and CDR2 SQIVND (reference sequence). V was trimmed by 5 bases and J by 1 base, leaving 8 bases between them. This CDR3 contains 13 residues.

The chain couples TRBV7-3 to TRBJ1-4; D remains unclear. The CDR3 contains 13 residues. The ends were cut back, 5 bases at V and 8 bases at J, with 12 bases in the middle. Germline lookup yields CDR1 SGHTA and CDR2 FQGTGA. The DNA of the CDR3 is TGTGCCAGCAGCACCGGGATAGGAGAAAAACTGTTTTTT. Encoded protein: CASSTGIGEKLFF.

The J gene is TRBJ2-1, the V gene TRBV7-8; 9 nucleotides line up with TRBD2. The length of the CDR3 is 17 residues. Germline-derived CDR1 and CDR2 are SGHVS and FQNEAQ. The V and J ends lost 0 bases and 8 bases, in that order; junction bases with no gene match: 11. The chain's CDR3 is CASSLAGREGTGDEQFF. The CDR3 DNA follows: TGTGCCAGCAGCTTAGCAGGGCGGGAGGGAACCGGCGATGAGCAGTTCTTC.

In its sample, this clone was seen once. CDR3 sequence reads: CASALATSTDTQYF. CDR3 bases: TGTGCCAGCGCCCTAGCGACTAGCACAGATACGCAGTATTTT. The chain couples TRBV2 to TRBJ2-3; a weak D match, TRBD2 (6 bases). This CDR3 spans 14 amino acids. In germline, CDR1 is SNHLY, CDR2 FYNNEI. V shed 8 bases and J shed 0 bases, with 12 bases lying between them.

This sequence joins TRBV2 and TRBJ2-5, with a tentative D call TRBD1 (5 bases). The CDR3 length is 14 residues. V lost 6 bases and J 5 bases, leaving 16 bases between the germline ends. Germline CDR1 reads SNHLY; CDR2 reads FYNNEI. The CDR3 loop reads CASSPWGVPETQYF. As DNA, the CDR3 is TGTGCCAGCAGCCCTTGGGGCGTTCCGGAGACCCAGTACTTC.

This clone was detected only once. The DNA for the CDR3 is TGTGCCAGCAGCCGCTCGGAAGGCGTAGATACGCAGTATTTT. It codes for CASSRSEGVDTQYF. The chain employs TRBV27 and TRBJ2-3; unclear D gene. V was shortened by 6 bases and J by 5 bases, with 15 bases between the two germline ends. CDR1 is MNHEY, CDR2 SMNVEV, per germline (reference sequence). This CDR3 is built from 14 residues.

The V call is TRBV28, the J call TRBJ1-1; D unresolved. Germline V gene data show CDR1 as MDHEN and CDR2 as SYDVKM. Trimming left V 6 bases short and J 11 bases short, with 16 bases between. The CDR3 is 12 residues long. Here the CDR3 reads CASRSGLLGAFF. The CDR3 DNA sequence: TGTGCCAGCAGGTCCGGGTTGCTGGGGGCTTTCTTT.

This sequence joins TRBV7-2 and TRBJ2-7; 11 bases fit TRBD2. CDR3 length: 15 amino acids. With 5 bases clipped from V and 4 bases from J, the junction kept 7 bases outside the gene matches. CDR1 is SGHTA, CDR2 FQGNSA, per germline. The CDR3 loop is CASSPRTSGSYEQYF. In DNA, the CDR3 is TGTGCCAGCAGCCCGCGGACTAGCGGGTCTTACGAGCAGTACTTC.

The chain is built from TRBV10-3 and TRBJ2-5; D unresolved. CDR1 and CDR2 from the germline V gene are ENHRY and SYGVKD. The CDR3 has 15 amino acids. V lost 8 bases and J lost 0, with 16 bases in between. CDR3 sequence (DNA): TGTGCCATCCCCCTGTGGAAGGCCTACCAAGAGACCCAGTACTTC. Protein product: CAIPLWKAYQETQYF.

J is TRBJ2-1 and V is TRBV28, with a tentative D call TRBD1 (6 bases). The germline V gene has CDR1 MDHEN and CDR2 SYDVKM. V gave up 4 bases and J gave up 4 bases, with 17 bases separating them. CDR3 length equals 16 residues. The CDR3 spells CASSYPTGRGYNEQFF. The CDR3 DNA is TGTGCCAGCAGTTACCCTACAGGGCGAGGGTACAATGAGCAGTTCTTC. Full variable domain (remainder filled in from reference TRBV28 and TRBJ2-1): DVKVTQSSRYLVKRTGEKVFLECVQDMDHENMFWYRQDPGLGLRLIYFSYDVKMKEKGDIPEGYSVSREKKERFSLILESASTNQTSMYLCASSYPTGRGYNEQFFGPGTRLTVL.

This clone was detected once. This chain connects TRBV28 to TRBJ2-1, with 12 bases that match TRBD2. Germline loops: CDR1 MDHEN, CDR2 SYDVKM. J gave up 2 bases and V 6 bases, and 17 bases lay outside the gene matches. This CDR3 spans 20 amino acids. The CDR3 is CASSQGLTSGRIATYNEQFF. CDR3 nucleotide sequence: TGTGCCAGCAGCCAGGGCCTTACTAGCGGGAGGATAGCTACCTACAATGAGCAGTTCTTC.

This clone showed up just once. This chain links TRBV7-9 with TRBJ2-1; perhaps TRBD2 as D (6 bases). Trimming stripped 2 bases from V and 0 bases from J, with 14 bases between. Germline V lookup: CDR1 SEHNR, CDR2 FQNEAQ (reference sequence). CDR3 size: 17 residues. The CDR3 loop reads CASSLYQRASSYNEQFF. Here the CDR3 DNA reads TGTGCCAGCAGCTTATATCAGCGGGCTAGCTCCTACAATGAGCAGTTCTTC.

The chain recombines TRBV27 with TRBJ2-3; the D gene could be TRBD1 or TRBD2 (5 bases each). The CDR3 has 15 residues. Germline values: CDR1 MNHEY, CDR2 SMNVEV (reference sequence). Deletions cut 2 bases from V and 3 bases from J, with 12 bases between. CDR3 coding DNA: TGTGCCAGCAGTTTAAAGGGGCGCGGGACAGATACGCAGTATTTT. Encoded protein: CASSLKGRGTDTQYF.

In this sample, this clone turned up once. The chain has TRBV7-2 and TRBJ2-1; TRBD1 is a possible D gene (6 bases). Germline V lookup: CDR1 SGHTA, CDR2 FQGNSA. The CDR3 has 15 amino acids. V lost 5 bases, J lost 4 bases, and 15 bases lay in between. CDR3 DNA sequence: TGTGCCAGCAGCCTTACTCGAGGGGGTTACAATGAGCAGTTCTTC. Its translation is CASSLTRGGYNEQFF. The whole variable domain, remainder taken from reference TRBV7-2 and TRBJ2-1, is GAGVSQSPSNKVTEKGKDVELRCDPISGHTALYWYRQSLGQGLEFLIYFQGNSAPDKSGLPSDRFSAERTGGSVSTLTIQRTQQEDSAVYLCASSLTRGGYNEQFFGPGTRLTVL.

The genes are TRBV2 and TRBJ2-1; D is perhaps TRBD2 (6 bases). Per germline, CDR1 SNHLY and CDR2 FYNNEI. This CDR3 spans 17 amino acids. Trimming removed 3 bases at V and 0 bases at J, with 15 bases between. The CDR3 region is CASSELGGWSSYNEQFF. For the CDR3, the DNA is TGTGCCAGCAGTGAGCTCGGGGGATGGAGCTCCTACAATGAGCAGTTCTTC. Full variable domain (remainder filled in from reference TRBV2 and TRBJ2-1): EPEVTQTPSHQVTQMGQEVILRCVPISNHLYFYWYRQILGQKVEFLVSFYNNEISEKSEIFDDQFSVERPDGSNFTLKIRSTKLEDSAMYFCASSELGGWSSYNEQFFGPGTRLTVL.

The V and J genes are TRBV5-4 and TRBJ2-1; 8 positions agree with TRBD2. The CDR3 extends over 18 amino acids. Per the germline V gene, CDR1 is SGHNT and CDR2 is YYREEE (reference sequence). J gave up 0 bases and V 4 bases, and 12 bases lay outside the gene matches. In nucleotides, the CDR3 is TGTGCCAGCAGCGGTACTAGCGGAGTGTCGAGCTCCTACAATGAGCAGTTCTTC. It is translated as CASSGTSGVSSSYNEQFF.

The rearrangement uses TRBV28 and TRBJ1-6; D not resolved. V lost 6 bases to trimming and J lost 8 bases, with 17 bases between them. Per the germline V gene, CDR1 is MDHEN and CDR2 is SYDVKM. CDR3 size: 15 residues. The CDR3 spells CASSSGQGLDSPLHF. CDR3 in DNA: TGTGCCAGCAGCTCCGGGCAAGGCTTAGATTCACCCCTCCACTTT.

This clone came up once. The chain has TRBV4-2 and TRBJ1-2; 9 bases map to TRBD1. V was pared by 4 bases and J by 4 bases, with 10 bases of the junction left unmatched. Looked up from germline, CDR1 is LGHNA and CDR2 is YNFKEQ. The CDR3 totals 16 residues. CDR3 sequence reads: CASSPLTGGNGYGYTF. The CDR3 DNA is TGTGCCAGCAGCCCCTTAACAGGGGGCAACGGCTATGGCTACACCTTC.

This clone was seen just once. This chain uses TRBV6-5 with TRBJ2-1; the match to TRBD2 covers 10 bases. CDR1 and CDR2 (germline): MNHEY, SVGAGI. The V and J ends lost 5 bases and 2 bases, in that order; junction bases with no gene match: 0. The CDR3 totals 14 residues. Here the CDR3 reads CASSSGRAYNEQFF. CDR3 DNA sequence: TGTGCCAGCAGTAGCGGGAGGGCCTACAATGAGCAGTTCTTC.

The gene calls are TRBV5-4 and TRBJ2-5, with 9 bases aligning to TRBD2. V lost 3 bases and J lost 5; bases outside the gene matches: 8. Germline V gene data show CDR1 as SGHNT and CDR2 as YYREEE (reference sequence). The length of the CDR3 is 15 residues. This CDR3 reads CASSYLAGPVETQYF. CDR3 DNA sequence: TGTGCCAGCAGCTATCTAGCGGGGCCCGTCGAGACCCAGTACTTC.

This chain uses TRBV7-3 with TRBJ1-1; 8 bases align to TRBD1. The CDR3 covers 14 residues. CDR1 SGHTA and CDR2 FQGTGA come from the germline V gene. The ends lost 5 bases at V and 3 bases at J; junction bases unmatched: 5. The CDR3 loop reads CASSLTGDHTEAFF. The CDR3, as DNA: TGTGCCAGCAGCCTGACAGGGGATCACACTGAAGCTTTCTTT.

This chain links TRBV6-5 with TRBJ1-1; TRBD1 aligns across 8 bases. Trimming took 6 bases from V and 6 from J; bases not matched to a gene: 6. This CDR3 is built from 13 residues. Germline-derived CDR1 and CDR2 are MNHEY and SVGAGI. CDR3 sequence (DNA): TGTGCCAGCAGCTTACAGGGGGTCCCTGAAGCTTTCTTT. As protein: CASSLQGVPEAFF.

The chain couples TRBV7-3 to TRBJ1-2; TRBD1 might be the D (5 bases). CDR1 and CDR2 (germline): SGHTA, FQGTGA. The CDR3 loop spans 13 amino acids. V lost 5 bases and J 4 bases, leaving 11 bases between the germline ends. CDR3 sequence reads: CASSPDSSYGYTF. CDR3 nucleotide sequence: TGTGCCAGCAGCCCCGACAGTTCCTATGGCTACACCTTC.